This T cell receptor (beta chain) was found in a study of T cells in Graves' hyperthyroidism and ophthalmopathy. Study observations and caveats: Most expanded thyroid clonotypes above 0.001 also appeared in blood. Ophthalmopathy, as predicted by the model, came a median around 7 months after the prediction.

About this clonotype: Its antigen is still unknown.

Active moderate-to-severe ophthalmopathy, Clinical Activity Score at least 3, NOSPECS at least 4, under 3 months' duration. Patients having uncontrolled infection, another autoimmune disease, pregnancy or lactation were not included. From RNA transcripts, TCR beta CDR3 regions were amplified. HTBI primers were the set used in a first-round RT-PCR of the TCR CDR3. TCRdb reprocessed the multiplex PCR reads with MiXCR, giving one entry per CDR3 protein. Among under 350,000 distinct CDR3 sequences listed, over 15% were seen once. The TCR comes from an older woman with Graves' ophthalmopathy. The sequencing input was blood.

The DNA for the CDR3 is TGTGCCAGCAGTACACTAGCGGGGGGATACAATGAGCAGTTCTTC. Its protein product is CASSTLAGGYNEQFF. This chain connects TRBV6-1 to TRBJ2-1, with TRBD2 matching 12 bases. The germline V gene has CDR1 MNHNS and CDR2 SASEGT. CDR3 size: 15 residues. J was trimmed by 4 bases and V by 5 bases; bases with no gene match: 3.